A selection of T cell receptor beta chains follows, all from one sample in a study of T cell repertoires in cytomegalovirus infection. TCRdb itself ran the reads through MiXCR, one entry per CDR3 protein. The sample lists around 250,000 distinct CDR3 sequences, about a sixth occurring once. Material: CD8+ T cells from PBMCs. The receptors here all came from a human donor in good health (CMV status not recorded). Some clones in this sample may be carry-over from other donors' samples. The CDR3 runs from the conserved cysteine through the conserved F or W. D genes are given only for firm matches. Only part of the rows carry a size: once, few, many, or a class if the clone is expanded.

V gene: TRBV28
J gene: TRBJ2-2
clone size: many
D gene: TRBD1
CDR3 protein: CASTDLLPGQGARRTGELFF
CDR3 DNA: TGTGCCAGCACCGACCTTCTCCCGGGACAGGGGGCGCGGAGGACCGGGGAGCTGTTTTTT

V gene: TRBV20-1
J gene: TRBJ2-1
clone size: -
D gene: TRBD2
CDR3 protein: CSARQLAGDFNEQFF
CDR3 DNA: TGCAGTGCTAGACAACTAGCGGGAGATTTCAATGAGCAGTTCTTC

V gene: TRBV6-8
J gene: TRBJ2-6
clone size: -
D gene: -
CDR3 protein: CASSPVRGSGANVLTF
CDR3 DNA: TGTGCCAGCAGCCCCGTCCGGGGATCTGGGGCCAACGTCCTGACTTTC

V gene: TRBV7-2
J gene: TRBJ2-7
clone size: many
D gene: -
CDR3 protein: CASSLGTSTYEQYF
CDR3 DNA: TGTGCCAGCAGCTTAGGGACTTCAACCTACGAGCAGTACTTC

V gene: TRBV2
J gene: TRBJ2-7
clone size: -
D gene: -
CDR3 protein: CAGLTTYEQYF
CDR3 DNA: TGTGCCGGACTTACAACTTACGAGCAGTACTTC

V gene: TRBV7-9
J gene: TRBJ1-5
clone size: -
D gene: -
CDR3 protein: CASSYGTIDQPQHF
CDR3 DNA: TGTGCCAGCAGCTACGGGACTATAGATCAGCCCCAGCATTTT

V gene: TRBV9
J gene: TRBJ2-1
clone size: -
D gene: TRBD1
CDR3 protein: CASSVSGTVSRAGQYNEQFF
CDR3 DNA: TGTGCCAGCAGCGTCTCAGGGACAGTATCACGAGCAGGTCAATACAATGAGCAGTTCTTC

V gene: TRBV7-2
J gene: TRBJ2-1
clone size: many
D gene: -
CDR3 protein: CASSDIRPDNEQFF
CDR3 DNA: TGTGCCAGCAGCGATATTAGACCTGACAATGAGCAGTTCTTC

V gene: TRBV4-2
J gene: TRBJ1-1
clone size: few
D gene: -
CDR3 protein: CASSLGRGGAFF
CDR3 DNA: TGTGCCAGCAGCCTAGGAAGGGGGGGAGCTTTCTTT

V gene: TRBV5-1
J gene: TRBJ2-1
clone size: -
D gene: TRBD1
CDR3 protein: CASSSTGTGYYNEQFF
CDR3 DNA: TGCGCCAGCAGCTCCACCGGGACAGGCTACTACAATGAGCAGTTCTTC

V gene: TRBV29-1
J gene: TRBJ2-5
clone size: few
D gene: -
CDR3 protein: CSVEWRAETQYF
CDR3 DNA: TGCAGCGTTGAATGGAGGGCAGAGACCCAGTACTTC

V gene: TRBV20-1
J gene: TRBJ1-3
clone size: few
D gene: -
CDR3 protein: CSARAASTGLWPSSGSTIYF
CDR3 DNA: TGCAGTGCTAGAGCCGCTTCGACAGGTCTTTGGCCGAGCTCTGGAAGCACCATATATTTT

V gene: TRBV27
J gene: TRBJ1-2
clone size: few
D gene: -
CDR3 protein: CASSFRGERGYTF
CDR3 DNA: TGTGCCAGCAGTTTCAGGGGCGAGCGTGGCTACACCTTC

V gene: TRBV7-9
J gene: TRBJ2-1
clone size: many
D gene: TRBD2
CDR3 protein: CASSKGLAGGQLPYNEQFF
CDR3 DNA: TGTGCCAGCAGCAAGGGACTAGCGGGGGGCCAGCTCCCCTACAATGAGCAGTTCTTC

V gene: TRBV5-4
J gene: TRBJ2-7
clone size: few
D gene: TRBD1
CDR3 protein: CASSYGQGPEQYF
CDR3 DNA: TGTGCCAGCAGCTACGGACAGGGCCCCGAGCAGTACTTC

V gene: TRBV2
J gene: TRBJ2-1
clone size: few
D gene: TRBD1
CDR3 protein: CARSGQGGNEQFF
CDR3 DNA: TGTGCCAGATCGGGACAGGGAGGCAATGAGCAGTTCTTC

V gene: TRBV6-6
J gene: TRBJ2-2
clone size: few
D gene: -
CDR3 protein: CASSYSPQYSGELFF
CDR3 DNA: TGTGCCAGCAGTTACTCCCCACAGTATTCCGGGGAGCTGTTTTTT

V gene: TRBV28
J gene: TRBJ1-4
clone size: few
D gene: -
CDR3 protein: CASDDSTNEKLFF
CDR3 DNA: TGTGCCAGCGACGACTCAACTAATGAAAAACTGTTTTTT

V gene: TRBV19
J gene: TRBJ2-1
clone size: -
D gene: -
CDR3 protein: CASTTGGSSYNEQFF
CDR3 DNA: TGTGCCAGTACCACCGGAGGGAGCTCCTACAATGAGCAGTTCTTC

V gene: TRBV19
J gene: TRBJ1-1
clone size: -
D gene: -
CDR3 protein: CASSKGTAFF
CDR3 DNA: TGTGCCAGTAGTAAAGGGACGGCTTTCTTT